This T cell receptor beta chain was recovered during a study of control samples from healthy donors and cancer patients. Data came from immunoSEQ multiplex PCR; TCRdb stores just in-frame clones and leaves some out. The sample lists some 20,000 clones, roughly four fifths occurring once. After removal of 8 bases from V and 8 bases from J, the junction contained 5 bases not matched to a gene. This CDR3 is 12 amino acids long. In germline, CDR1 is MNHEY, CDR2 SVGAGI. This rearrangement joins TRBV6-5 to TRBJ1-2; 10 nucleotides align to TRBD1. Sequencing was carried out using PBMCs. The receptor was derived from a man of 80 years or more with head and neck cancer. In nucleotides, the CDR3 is TGTGCCAGCGACAGGGGGCAATACGGCTACACCTTC. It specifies CASDRGQYGYTF.